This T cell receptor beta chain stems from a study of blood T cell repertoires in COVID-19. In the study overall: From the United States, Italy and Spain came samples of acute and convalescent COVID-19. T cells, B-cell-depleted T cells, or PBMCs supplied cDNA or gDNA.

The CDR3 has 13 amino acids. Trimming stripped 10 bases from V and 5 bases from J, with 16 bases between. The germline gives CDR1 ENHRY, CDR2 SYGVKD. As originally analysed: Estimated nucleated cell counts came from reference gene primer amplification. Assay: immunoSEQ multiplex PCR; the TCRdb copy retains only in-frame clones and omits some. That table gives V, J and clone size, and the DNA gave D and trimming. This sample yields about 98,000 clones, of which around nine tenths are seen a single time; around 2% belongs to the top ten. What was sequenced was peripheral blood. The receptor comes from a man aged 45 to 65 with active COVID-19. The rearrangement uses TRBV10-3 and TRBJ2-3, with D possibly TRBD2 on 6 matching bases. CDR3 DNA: TGTGCCACGATAGCGGCCGCAGGAGATACGCAGTATTTT. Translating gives CATIAAAGDTQYF.